The clone carrying this T cell receptor (beta chain) was counted between two and nine times. The antigen remains undetermined. The PCR made use of 60 Vbeta and 13 Jbeta primers. Using immunoSEQ multiplex PCR, the repertoire was profiled, and TCRdb retains in-frame clones only, with some absent. The sample has about 110,000 clones; approximately 80% are singletons. This CDR3 has 15 residues. CDR1 and CDR2 (germline): MNHNY, SVGAGI (reference sequence). Germline trimming cut 4 bases from V and 5 bases from J; bases unmatched to any gene: 7. This record comes from a study of cytomegalovirus exposure and HLA in healthy donors. General observations from the study: Specificity for CMV antigens was confirmed in vitro for three of the CMV-associated chains. Some V segments, including TRBV6-2 and TRBV6-3, were excluded as indistinguishable.

This chain uses TRBV6-6 with TRBJ2-7; the match to TRBD1 covers 11 bases. The clonotype was recovered from a male donor in good health and CMV-seronegative. Sequences were obtained from PBMCs. DNA for the CDR3: TGTGCCAGCAGTTTTAGGACAGGGGGCGCAAACGAGCAGTACTTC. Translating it yields CASSFRTGGANEQYF.